These 13 T cell receptor beta chains were all obtained from the same sample, sequenced in a study of shared clonotypes between healthy human individuals. Selected positively for CCR7 and CD45RO-negative, naive CD8 cells excluded terminally differentiated effector memory CD45RA+ cells. Measured with immunoSEQ multiplex PCR; TCRdb has only the in-frame clones, and not every one. The data show around 2,000,000 clones, roughly 95% seen once. The specimen sequenced was naive CD8+ T cells sorted from blood. The receptors come from a man aged 18 to 30 in good health.

J is TRBJ2-3 and V is TRBV2, with 10 bases identical to TRBD2. Germline V gene lookup returns CDR1 SNHLY and CDR2 FYNNEI. J gave up 6 bases and V 7 bases, and 10 bases lay outside the gene matches. The CDR3 length is 15 residues. The CDR3 sequence: CASTFSGGAFDTQYF. In nucleotides, the CDR3 is TGTGCCAGCACTTTCAGCGGGGGGGCCTTTGATACGCAGTATTTT.

The rearrangement links TRBV9 to TRBJ2-3, with D tentatively TRBD1 or TRBD2 (6 bases each). The germline CDR1 and CDR2 sequences are SGDLS and YYNGEE. This CDR3 region has 16 residues. V dropped 4 bases and J dropped 2 bases, with 17 bases sitting between them. This CDR3 is CASSPEGGQTTDTQYF. The CDR3 nucleotides are TGTGCCAGCAGCCCGGAGGGGGGACAAACCACAGATACGCAGTATTTT.

The chain links TRBV7-9 to TRBJ2-4; perhaps TRBD1 as D (6 bases). Trimming took off 1 base at V and 7 bases at J, with 11 bases between the two ends. CDR1 is SEHNR, CDR2 FQNEAQ, per germline (reference sequence). CDR3 size: 14 residues. The CDR3 DNA reads TGTGCCAGCAGCTTAGAAGGGGGACCTAACATTCAGTACTTC. It encodes CASSLEGGPNIQYF. The full variable domain, in which reference TRBV7-9 and TRBJ2-4 provide the parts outside the CDR3, is DTGVSQNPRHKITKRGQNVTFRCDPISEHNRLYWYRQTLGQGPEFLTYFQNEAQLEKSRLLSDRFSAERPKGSFSTLEIQRTEQGDSAMYLCASSLEGGPNIQYFGAGTRLSVL.

This clone came up once. V gene TRBV7-9 combines with J gene TRBJ1-6; D unclear. CDR3 length: 15 amino acids. Germline CDR1 is SEHNR and CDR2 is FQNEAQ (reference sequence). Trimming pared 4 bases from V and 6 bases from J, leaving 13 bases between. The chain's CDR3 is CASSSTVGPNSPLHF. CDR3 DNA: TGTGCCAGCAGCTCTACGGTGGGTCCTAATTCACCCCTCCACTTT.

This chain links TRBV6-4 with TRBJ1-6; TRBD1 matches at 7 bases. This CDR3 has 14 residues. Germline V lookup: CDR1 MRHNA, CDR2 SNTAGT. J lost 7 bases, V lost 9 bases, and 9 bases had no gene match. CDR3 in DNA: TGTGCCAGAAGAGACAGGGAGATAAATTCACCCCTCCACTTT. This sequence encodes CARRDREINSPLHF.

This sequence joins TRBV30 and TRBJ2-5; no clear D. The CDR3 consists of 13 residues. Trimming pared 4 bases from V and 3 bases from J, leaving 12 bases between. Germline-derived CDR1 and CDR2 are GTSNPN and SVGIG (reference sequence). CDR3 region: CAWTRATKETQYF. The CDR3 nucleotides read TGTGCCTGGACTAGGGCAACCAAAGAGACCCAGTACTTC.

This clone was observed a single time. CDR3 amino acids: CATSRSRPNPGNTIYF. In nucleotides, the CDR3 is TGTGCCACCAGCCGATCCCGACCCAACCCTGGAAACACCATATATTTT. The chain is built from TRBV15 and TRBJ1-3; D not certain. Trimming removed 5 bases at V and 2 bases at J, with 16 bases between. CDR3 length: 16 amino acids. Germline V gene sequence: CDR1 LNHNV, CDR2 YYDKDF (reference sequence).

The gene calls are TRBV28 and TRBJ2-5; TRBD1 is a possible D gene (6 bases). V shed 10 bases and J shed 5 bases, with 14 bases lying between them. The CDR3 has 12 residues. Germline CDR1 reads MDHEN; CDR2 reads SYDVKM. CDR3 sequence reads: CAIDRWGETQYF. Written as DNA, the CDR3 is TGTGCCATCGACAGGTGGGGCGAGACCCAGTACTTC.

This chain links TRBV6-4 with TRBJ2-1; possibly TRBD1 or TRBD2 for D (5 bases each). Deletions cut 2 bases from V and 3 bases from J, with 11 bases between. CDR1 is MRHNA, CDR2 SNTAGT, per germline. This CDR3 spans 15 amino acids. The CDR3 DNA reads TGTGCCAGCAGTGACCCCGGGACGGTCTACAATGAGCAGTTCTTC. Protein sequence: CASSDPGTVYNEQFF.

This clone has only one observation. This chain connects TRBV13 to TRBJ2-5; D remains unclear. This CDR3 comprises 13 residues. Trimming pared 5 bases from V and 1 base from J, leaving 8 bases between. Germline lookup yields CDR1 PRHDT and CDR2 FYEKMQ (reference sequence). The CDR3 loop is CASSRETQETQYF. In DNA, the CDR3 is TGTGCCAGCAGCCGCGAAACCCAAGAGACCCAGTACTTC.

The genes are TRBV5-4 and TRBJ2-1; D is tentatively TRBD1 or TRBD2 (6 bases each). This CDR3 has 15 amino acids. CDR1 is SGHNT and CDR2 is YYREEE in the germline V gene (reference sequence). Trimming removed 4 bases from V and 5 bases from J, with 16 bases in between. The CDR3 DNA is TGTGCCAGCAGCCACGAGGGGGGCGGTGACAATGAGCAGTTCTTC. Its protein is CASSHEGGGDNEQFF. The full variable domain, its missing parts supplied by reference TRBV5-4 and TRBJ2-1, is ETGVTQSPTHLIKTRGQQVTLRCSSQSGHNTVSWYQQALGQGPQFIFQYYREEENGRGNFPPRFSGLQFPNYSSELNVNALELDDSALYLCASSHEGGGDNEQFFGPGTRLTVL.

The genes are TRBV6-1 and TRBJ2-7; 7 bases are shared with TRBD1. This CDR3 is built from 15 residues. Germline V lookup: CDR1 MNHNS, CDR2 SASEGT. Unmatched junction bases numbered 8, after V lost 4 bases and J lost 2 bases. The CDR3 DNA sequence: TGTGCCAGCAGTGGAGCCGGGACAGTGACCTACGAGCAGTACTTC. Translated: CASSGAGTVTYEQYF.

The chain is built from TRBV6-5 and TRBJ1-6; D remains ambiguous. The CDR3 is 16 amino acids. The germline V gene has CDR1 MNHEY and CDR2 SVGAGI. Trimming took off 4 bases at V and 8 bases at J, with 18 bases between the two ends. The CDR3 DNA is TGTGCCAGCAGTTGGTCCCCGGGCTTTGGGGATTCACCCCTCCACTTT. Its protein product is CASSWSPGFGDSPLHF.